This is a list of T cell receptor beta chains from one sample in a study of molecular identifiers for immune sequencing clone quantification. TCRdb called the PCR reads again in MiXCR, with one record for every CDR3 protein. The sample has around 460,000 distinct CDR3 sequences, about a quarter seen once; the top ten hold under 0.85%. The specimen was naive CD8+ T cells from blood, with Jurkat cell RNA spiked in. The receptors shown here come from a human donor in good health. Some libraries in this study had Jurkat cell RNA spiked in. CDR3s include the opening cysteine and the closing phenylalanine or tryptophan. The D gene is left open where the match is weak. Clone size is not always given. Where it is, it says once, few, many or a class for expanded clones.

cdr3_nt: TGTGCCAGCAGTTTGAGGCCGATCAGGAATCAGCCCCAGCATTTT
cdr3_aa: CASSLRPIRNQPQHF
v_call: TRBV28
clone_size: many
j_call: TRBJ1-5
d_call: -

cdr3_nt: TGTGCCAGCAGCGGGAGATTCACAGATACGCAGTATTTT
cdr3_aa: CASSGRFTDTQYF
v_call: TRBV7-9
clone_size: -
j_call: TRBJ2-3
d_call: -

cdr3_nt: TGTGCCATCGGACAGGGGCCCGAGCAGTACTTC
cdr3_aa: CAIGQGPEQYF
v_call: TRBV10-3
clone_size: -
j_call: TRBJ2-7
d_call: TRBD1

cdr3_nt: TGTGCCAGCAGCTTAGCAGGCAGGGGCACTGAAGCTTTCTTT
cdr3_aa: CASSLAGRGTEAFF
v_call: TRBV7-8
clone_size: many
j_call: TRBJ1-1
d_call: -

cdr3_nt: TGTGCCAGCCTGAAAGGGACAGGGGACACAGATACGCAGTATTTT
cdr3_aa: CASLKGTGDTDTQYF
v_call: TRBV25-1
clone_size: few
j_call: TRBJ2-3
d_call: TRBD1

cdr3_nt: TGTGCCAGCAGTGAGACTAGCGGGGGCAAAGAGACCCAGTACTTC
cdr3_aa: CASSETSGGKETQYF
v_call: TRBV2
clone_size: few
j_call: TRBJ2-5
d_call: TRBD2

cdr3_nt: TGTGCCAGCTCATCGATATATACAGGCGCAGATACGCAGTATTTT
cdr3_aa: CASSSIYTGADTQYF
v_call: TRBV18
clone_size: -
j_call: TRBJ2-3
d_call: -

cdr3_nt: TGCGCCAGCAGCCAAGGGCGGGTCTCTGGGGCCAACGTCCTGACTTTC
cdr3_aa: CASSQGRVSGANVLTF
v_call: TRBV4-1
clone_size: many
j_call: TRBJ2-6
d_call: -

cdr3_nt: TGTGCCAGCAGTTACTCCCTAGGAGGAACCGGGGAGCTGTTTTTT
cdr3_aa: CASSYSLGGTGELFF
v_call: TRBV6-2/TRBV6-3
clone_size: few
j_call: TRBJ2-2
d_call: -

cdr3_nt: TGCAGCGTTGACCGTAGACAGGAAGAGGGAACAGATACGCAGTATTTT
cdr3_aa: CSVDRRQEEGTDTQYF
v_call: TRBV29-1
clone_size: many
j_call: TRBJ2-3
d_call: -